The rows below give T cell receptor beta chains drawn from one sample of a study of T cell responses to AZD1222 COVID-19 vaccine. This table comes from immunoSEQ multiplex PCR, and its TCRdb copy is limited to in-frame clones, with some not included. Of about 100,000 clones listed, 87% are singletons. Sequenced material: peripheral blood, taken on day 0 of AZD1222 vaccination. Receptors were obtained from an adult in good health. Both conserved end residues are part of each CDR3. A D gene is named only where the DNA matches it firmly. Rows give clone size only sometimes, using once, few, many, or a class for an expanded clone.

clone_size	d_call	v_call	j_call	cdr3_aa	cdr3_nt
-	-	TRBV6-4	TRBJ2-3	CASSDSSDTQYF	TGTGCCAGCAGTGACTCCTCAGATACGCAGTATTTT
-	-	TRBV6-5	TRBJ1-1	CASTFGFGTEAFF	TGTGCCAGCACCTTCGGCTTTGGCACTGAAGCTTTCTTT
-	TRBD2	TRBV23-1	TRBJ2-3	CASRIRNRLAGGIGTDTQYF	TGCGCCAGCAGAATCCGCAATAGACTAGCGGGGGGCATCGGCACAGATACGCAGTATTTT
-	-	TRBV5-1	TRBJ2-5	CASSEAGLASETQYF	TGCGCCAGCAGCGAGGCGGGCCTAGCTTCGGAGACCCAGTACTTC
-	-	TRBV9	TRBJ2-3	CASSVARRVGTDTQYF	TGTGCCAGCAGCGTAGCGCGCAGGGTGGGGACAGATACGCAGTATTTT
-	-	TRBV2	TRBJ1-2	CASSEQRAAKTNYGYTF	TGTGCCAGCAGCGAACAGAGAGCAGCCAAGACTAACTATGGCTACACCTTC
-	-	TRBV2	TRBJ2-5	CASSDRIGRETQYF	TGTGCCAGCAGTGATAGGATAGGGAGGGAGACCCAGTACTTC
-	TRBD1	TRBV6-2/TRBV6-3	TRBJ1-2	CASSPRGTGGLYGYTF	TGTGCCAGCAGTCCCCGGGGGACAGGGGGCCTCTATGGCTACACCTTC
-	-	TRBV28	TRBJ1-1	CASSSSEGVGNTEAFF	TGTGCCAGCAGTTCGTCAGAGGGGGTCGGGAACACTGAAGCTTTCTTT
-	-	TRBV6-6	TRBJ1-1	CASSYPERGGAEAFF	TGTGCCAGCAGTTACCCGGAGAGGGGTGGGGCTGAAGCTTTCTTT
-	-	TRBV5-6	TRBJ2-7	CASSFTGIGSEQYF	TGTGCCAGCAGCTTCACAGGGATAGGATCCGAGCAGTACTTC
-	-	TRBV5-6	TRBJ2-1	CASSYGQINEQFF	TGTGCCAGCAGCTACGGACAGATCAATGAGCAGTTCTTC
-	-	TRBV28	TRBJ1-5	CASEGRGSGYQPQHF	TGTGCCAGCGAGGGTAGGGGTTCGGGTTATCAGCCCCAGCATTTT
-	-	TRBV5-6	TRBJ2-3	CASSSSPRGTSTDTQYF	TGTGCCAGCAGCTCCTCCCCTAGAGGAACTAGCACAGATACGCAGTATTTT
once	TRBD2	TRBV9	TRBJ2-1	CASSVLAGAGNEQFF	TGTGCCAGCAGCGTTCTAGCGGGGGCGGGGAATGAGCAGTTCTTC
-	TRBD1	TRBV6-5	TRBJ1-1	CASREQTGGWEAFF	TGTGCCAGCAGGGAGCAAACAGGGGGTTGGGAAGCTTTCTTT
-	-	TRBV6-6	TRBJ1-5	CASSYSFGGSNQPQHF	TGTGCCAGCAGTTACTCTTTCGGGGGAAGCAATCAGCCCCAGCATTTT
-	TRBD1	TRBV3-1/TRBV3-2	TRBJ1-6	CASSQWDRGKGSPLHF	TGTGCCAGCAGCCAATGGGACAGAGGGAAAGGATCACCCCTCCACTTT
-	-	TRBV19	TRBJ1-4	CASSIQGRPNEKLFF	TGTGCCAGTAGCATTCAGGGGCGACCTAATGAAAAACTGTTTTTT
-	-	TRBV14	TRBJ2-5	CASSHRRETQYF	TGTGCCAGCAGCCACAGGCGCGAGACCCAGTACTTC
-	-	TRBV10-2	TRBJ1-5	CASRAAQGSSNQPQHF	TGCGCCAGCAGGGCTGCTCAGGGGTCCAGCAATCAGCCCCAGCATTTT
-	-	TRBV9	TRBJ2-7	CASSVEWEAYEQYF	TGTGCCAGCAGCGTAGAATGGGAGGCCTACGAGCAGTACTTC
-	-	TRBV11-3	TRBJ1-1	CASSSMGQRNTEAFF	TGTGCCAGCAGCTCGATGGGGCAGCGCAACACTGAAGCTTTCTTT
-	-	TRBV27	TRBJ2-7	CASRAGAKNYEQYF	TGTGCCAGCAGGGCAGGAGCCAAGAACTACGAGCAGTACTTC
few	-	TRBV5-4	TRBJ2-7	CASSLVQSDDEQYF	TGTGCCAGCAGCTTGGTACAATCAGATGACGAGCAGTACTTC
once	TRBD1	TRBV30	TRBJ1-5	CAWTRQGDQPQHF	TGTGCCTGGACCCGACAGGGGGATCAGCCCCAGCATTTT
-	-	TRBV6-5	TRBJ1-1	CASVDLLNTEAFF	TGTGCCAGCGTTGACTTATTGAACACTGAAGCTTTCTTT
-	-	TRBV7-9	TRBJ2-6	CASSHHRQVSGANVLTF	TGTGCCAGCAGCCATCACAGACAGGTCTCTGGGGCCAACGTCCTGACTTTC
-	-	TRBV6-6	TRBJ2-7	CASSLTRQEGWSYEQYF	TGTGCCAGCAGTCTAACGAGGCAGGAAGGTTGGTCCTACGAGCAGTACTTC
-	-	TRBV5-1	TRBJ1-1	CASSLEGGQGRNTEAFF	TGCGCCAGCAGCTTGGAGGGAGGTCAAGGCCGAAACACTGAAGCTTTCTTT
-	TRBD1	TRBV2	TRBJ1-4	CASSGRTGVEKLFF	TGTGCCAGCAGTGGGAGGACAGGGGTCGAAAAACTGTTTTTT
-	TRBD2	TRBV5-1	TRBJ2-1	CASSLVSGNSYNEQFF	TGCGCCAGCAGCTTGGTAAGCGGGAATTCCTACAATGAGCAGTTCTTC
-	-	TRBV5-1	TRBJ2-7	CASSLAGGPYEQYF	TGCGCCAGCAGCTTGGCCGGGGGCCCCTACGAGCAGTACTTC
-	TRBD2	TRBV5-1	TRBJ2-3	CASSLALTGGKADTQYF	TGCGCCAGCAGCTTGGCCCTTACGGGGGGAAAGGCAGATACGCAGTATTTT
-	-	TRBV5-1	TRBJ2-7	CASSEPPSDEQYF	TGCGCCAGCAGCGAGCCCCCCAGCGACGAGCAGTACTTC
-	TRBD1	TRBV7-9	TRBJ2-4	CASSSWGQAVTKNIQYF	TGTGCCAGCAGCTCATGGGGACAGGCGGTAACCAAAAACATTCAGTACTTC
-	TRBD1	TRBV28	TRBJ1-5	CASGPGTGDSQPQHF	TGTGCCAGTGGACCCGGGACAGGGGATTCGCAGCCCCAGCATTTT
-	-	TRBV6-2/TRBV6-3	TRBJ1-2	CASSPYEQTRSGYTF	TGTGCCAGCAGCCCGTATGAACAGACGAGATCTGGCTACACCTTC
-	-	TRBV21-1	TRBJ1-5	CASPPRVRQPQHF	TGTGCCAGCCCCCCGAGGGTCAGACAGCCCCAGCATTTT
-	-	TRBV5-4	TRBJ2-2	CASSPTGGVNTGELFF	TGTGCCAGCAGCCCAACAGGGGGGGTGAACACCGGGGAGCTGTTTTTT
-	-	TRBV19	TRBJ2-7	CASSIFEGSYEQYF	TGTGCCAGTAGTATATTTGAGGGCTCCTACGAGCAGTACTTC
-	TRBD1	TRBV6-5	TRBJ1-5	CASSVEEGAKPQHF	TGTGCCAGCAGCGTTGAGGAGGGGGCTAAGCCCCAGCATTTT
-	-	TRBV12-3/TRBV12-4	TRBJ2-7	CASSFYAGSEQYF	TGTGCCAGCAGTTTCTATGCAGGGTCCGAGCAGTACTTC
-	-	TRBV5-1	TRBJ1-2	CASSVEGMGGGYGYTF	TGCGCCAGCAGCGTGGAAGGAATGGGGGGCGGCTATGGCTACACCTTC